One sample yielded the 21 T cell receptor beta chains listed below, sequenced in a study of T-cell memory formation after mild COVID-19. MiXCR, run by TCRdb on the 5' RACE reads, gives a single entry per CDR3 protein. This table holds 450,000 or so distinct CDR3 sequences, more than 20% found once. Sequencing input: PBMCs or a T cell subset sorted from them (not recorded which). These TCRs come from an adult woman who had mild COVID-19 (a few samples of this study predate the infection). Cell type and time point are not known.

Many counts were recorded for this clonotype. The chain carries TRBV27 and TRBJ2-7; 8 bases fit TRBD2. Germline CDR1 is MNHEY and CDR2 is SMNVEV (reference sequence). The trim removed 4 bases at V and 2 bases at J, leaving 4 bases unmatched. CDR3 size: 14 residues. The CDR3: CASSSVAGTYEQYF. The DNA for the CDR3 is TGTGCCAGCAGTTCTGTAGCGGGGACCTACGAGCAGTACTTC.

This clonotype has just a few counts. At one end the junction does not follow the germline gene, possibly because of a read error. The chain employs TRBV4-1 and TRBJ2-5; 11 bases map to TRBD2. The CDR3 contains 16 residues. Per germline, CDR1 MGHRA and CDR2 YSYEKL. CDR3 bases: TGCGCCAGCAGCAAAGATGTAGCGGGGGGGCGCGAGACCCAGTACTTC. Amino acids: CASSKDVAGGRETQYF.

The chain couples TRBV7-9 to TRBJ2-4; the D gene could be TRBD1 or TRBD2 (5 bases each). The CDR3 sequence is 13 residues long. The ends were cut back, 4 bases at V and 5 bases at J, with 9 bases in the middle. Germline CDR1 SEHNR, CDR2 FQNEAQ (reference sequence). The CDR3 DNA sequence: TGTGCCAGCAGCTCGGGACCGGAAAACATTCAGTACTTC. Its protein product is CASSSGPENIQYF. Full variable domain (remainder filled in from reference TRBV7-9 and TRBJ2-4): DTGVSQNPRHKITKRGQNVTFRCDPISEHNRLYWYRQTLGQGPEFLTYFQNEAQLEKSRLLSDRFSAERPKGSFSTLEIQRTEQGDSAMYLCASSSGPENIQYFGAGTRLSVL.

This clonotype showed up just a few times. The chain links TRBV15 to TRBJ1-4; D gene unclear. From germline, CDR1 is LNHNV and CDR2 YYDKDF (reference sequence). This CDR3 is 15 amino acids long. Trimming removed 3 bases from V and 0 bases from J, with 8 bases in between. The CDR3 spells CATSRESTTNEKLFF. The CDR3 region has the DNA TGTGCCACCAGCAGGGAGAGTACAACTAATGAAAAACTGTTTTTT.

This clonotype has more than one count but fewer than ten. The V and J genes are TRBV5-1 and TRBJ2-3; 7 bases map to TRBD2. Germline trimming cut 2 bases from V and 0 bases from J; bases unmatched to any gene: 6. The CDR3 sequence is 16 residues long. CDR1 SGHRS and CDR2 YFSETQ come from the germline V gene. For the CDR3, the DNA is TGCGCCAGCAGCTTCGGCGGGGGATCTAGCACAGATACGCAGTATTTT. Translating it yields CASSFGGGSSTDTQYF. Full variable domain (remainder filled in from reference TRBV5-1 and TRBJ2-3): KAGVTQTPRYLIKTRGQQVTLSCSPISGHRSVSWYQQTPGQGLQFLFEYFSETQRNKGNFPGRFSGRQFSNSRSEMNVSTLELGDSALYLCASSFGGGSSTDTQYFGPGTRLTVL.

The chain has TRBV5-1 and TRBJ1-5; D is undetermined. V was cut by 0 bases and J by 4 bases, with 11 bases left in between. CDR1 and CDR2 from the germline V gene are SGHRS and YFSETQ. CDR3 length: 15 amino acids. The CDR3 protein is CASSLESGRNQPQHF. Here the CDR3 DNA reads TGCGCCAGCAGCTTGGAGTCGGGCCGGAATCAGCCCCAGCATTTT.

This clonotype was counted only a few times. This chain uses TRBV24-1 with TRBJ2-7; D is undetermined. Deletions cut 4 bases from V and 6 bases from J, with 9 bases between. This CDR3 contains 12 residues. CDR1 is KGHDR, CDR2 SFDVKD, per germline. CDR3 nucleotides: TGTGCCACCAGTGAATCAGGTTCCGAGCAGTACTTC. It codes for CATSESGSEQYF.

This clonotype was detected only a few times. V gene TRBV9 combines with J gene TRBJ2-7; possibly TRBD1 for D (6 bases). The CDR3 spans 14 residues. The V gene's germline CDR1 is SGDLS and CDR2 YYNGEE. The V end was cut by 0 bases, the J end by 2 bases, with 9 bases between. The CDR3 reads CASSVEDSPYEQYF. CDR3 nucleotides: TGTGCCAGCAGCGTAGAGGACAGCCCCTACGAGCAGTACTTC.

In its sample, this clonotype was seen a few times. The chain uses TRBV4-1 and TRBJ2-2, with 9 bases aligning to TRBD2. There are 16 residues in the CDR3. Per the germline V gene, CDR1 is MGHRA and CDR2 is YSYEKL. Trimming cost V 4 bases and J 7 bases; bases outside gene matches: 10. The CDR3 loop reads CASSLLAGGPGGELFF. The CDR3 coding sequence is TGCGCCAGCAGCCTCCTGGCGGGGGGGCCAGGCGGGGAGCTGTTTTTT.

This CDR3 is CASSPPSLPYEQYF. For the CDR3, the DNA is TGTGCCAGCAGCCCCCCATCCTTACCCTACGAGCAGTACTTC. The rearrangement joins TRBV14 to TRBJ2-7; D gene uncertain. The V end was cut by 4 bases, the J end by 2 bases, with 12 bases between. The length of the CDR3 is 14 residues. The germline CDR1 and CDR2 sequences are SGHDN and FVKESK.

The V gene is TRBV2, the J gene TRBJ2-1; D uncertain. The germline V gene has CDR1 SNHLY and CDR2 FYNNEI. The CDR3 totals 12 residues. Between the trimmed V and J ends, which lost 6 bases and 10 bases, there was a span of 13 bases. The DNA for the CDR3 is TGTGCCAGCAGAAAAGGCCAGCAGGAGCAGTTCTTC. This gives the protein CASRKGQQEQFF.

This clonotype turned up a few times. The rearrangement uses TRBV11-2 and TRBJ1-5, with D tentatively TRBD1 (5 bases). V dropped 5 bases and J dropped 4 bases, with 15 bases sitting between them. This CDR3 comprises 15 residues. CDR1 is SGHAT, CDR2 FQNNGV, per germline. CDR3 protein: CASSPTSGRNQPQHF. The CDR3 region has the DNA TGTGCCAGCAGCCCTACCTCAGGGCGGAATCAGCCCCAGCATTTT.

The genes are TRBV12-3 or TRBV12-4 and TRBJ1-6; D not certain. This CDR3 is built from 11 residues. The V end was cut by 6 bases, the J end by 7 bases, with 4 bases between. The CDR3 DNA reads TGTGCCAGCAGCGGAAATTCACCCCTCCACTTT. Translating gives CASSGNSPLHF.

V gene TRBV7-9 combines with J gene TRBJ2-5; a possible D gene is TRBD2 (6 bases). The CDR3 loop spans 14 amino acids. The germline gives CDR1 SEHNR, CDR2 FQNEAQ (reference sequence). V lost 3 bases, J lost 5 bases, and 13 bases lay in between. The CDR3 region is CASSFASRGETQYF. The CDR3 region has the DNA TGTGCCAGCAGCTTCGCTAGCCGGGGGGAGACCCAGTACTTC.

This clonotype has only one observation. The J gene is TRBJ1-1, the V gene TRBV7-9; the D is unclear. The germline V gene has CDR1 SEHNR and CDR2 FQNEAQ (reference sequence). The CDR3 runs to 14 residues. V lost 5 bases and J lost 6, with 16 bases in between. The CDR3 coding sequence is TGTGCCAGCAGCCCAGACATAGGGAGCGCTGAAGCTTTCTTT. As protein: CASSPDIGSAEAFF. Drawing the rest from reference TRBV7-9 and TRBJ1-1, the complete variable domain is DTGVSQNPRHKITKRGQNVTFRCDPISEHNRLYWYRQTLGQGPEFLTYFQNEAQLEKSRLLSDRFSAERPKGSFSTLEIQRTEQGDSAMYLCASSPDIGSAEAFFGQGTRLTVV.

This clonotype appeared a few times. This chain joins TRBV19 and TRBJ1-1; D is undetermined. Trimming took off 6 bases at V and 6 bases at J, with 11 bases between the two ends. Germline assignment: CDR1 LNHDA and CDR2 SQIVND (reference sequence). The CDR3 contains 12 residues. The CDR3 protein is CASSPSFSEAFF. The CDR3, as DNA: TGTGCCAGTAGCCCCAGTTTTTCTGAAGCTTTCTTT.

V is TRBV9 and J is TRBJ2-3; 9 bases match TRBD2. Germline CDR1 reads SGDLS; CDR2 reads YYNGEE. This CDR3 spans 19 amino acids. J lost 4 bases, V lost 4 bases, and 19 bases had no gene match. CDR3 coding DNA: TGTGCCAGCAGCCAAGAGGGGGCTAGCGGGATCCACCCCCCAGATACGCAGTATTTT. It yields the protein CASSQEGASGIHPPDTQYF.

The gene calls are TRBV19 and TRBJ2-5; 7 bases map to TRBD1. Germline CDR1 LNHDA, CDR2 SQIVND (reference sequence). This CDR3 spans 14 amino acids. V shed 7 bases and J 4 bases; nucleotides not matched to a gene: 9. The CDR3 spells CASTGEGARETQYF. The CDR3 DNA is TGTGCCAGTACCGGCGAGGGGGCCAGAGAGACCCAGTACTTC.

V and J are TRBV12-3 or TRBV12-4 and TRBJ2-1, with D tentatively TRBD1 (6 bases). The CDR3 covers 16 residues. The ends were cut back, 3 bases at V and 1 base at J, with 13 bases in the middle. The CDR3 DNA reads TGTGCCAGCAGTTTTTTGACAGGTAAATCCTACAATGAGCAGTTCTTC. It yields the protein CASSFLTGKSYNEQFF.

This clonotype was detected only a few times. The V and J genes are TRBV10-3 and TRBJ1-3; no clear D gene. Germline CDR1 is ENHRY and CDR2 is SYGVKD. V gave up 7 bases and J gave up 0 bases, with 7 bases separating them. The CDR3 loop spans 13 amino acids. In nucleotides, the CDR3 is TGTGCCATCAAGGGAGTCTCTGGAAACACCATATATTTT. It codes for CAIKGVSGNTIYF.

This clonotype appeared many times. CDR3: CASSRRGYEQYF. CDR3 nucleotides: TGTGCCAGCAGTCGAAGGGGCTACGAGCAGTACTTC. This chain connects TRBV6-6 to TRBJ2-7; possibly TRBD1 for D (5 bases). Trimming pared 5 bases from V and 3 bases from J, leaving 8 bases between. From germline, CDR1 is MNHNY and CDR2 SVGAGI (reference sequence). The CDR3 has 12 amino acids.